This section outlines one T cell receptor beta chain sequence together with its context. These data belong to a study of T cell changes during pregnancy in multiple sclerosis. TCRdb keeps only in-frame clones here, not all; method: immunoSEQ multiplex PCR. This table has tens of thousands of clones, about 90% appearing once. The receptor's source is a female donor with multiple sclerosis, enrolled in a pregnancy study. The material sequenced was CD4+ T cells from peripheral blood mononuclear cells, taken before pregnancy.

CDR3 protein: CASSRTGEEKLFF. The CDR3 DNA is TGTGCCAGCAGTCGGACAGGGGAGGAAAAACTGTTTTTT. The chain joins TRBV28 to TRBJ1-4; TRBD1 matches 9 bases. Trimming took 5 bases from V and 8 from J; bases not matched to a gene: 3. Germline CDR1 is MDHEN and CDR2 is SYDVKM. The CDR3 sequence is 13 residues long.